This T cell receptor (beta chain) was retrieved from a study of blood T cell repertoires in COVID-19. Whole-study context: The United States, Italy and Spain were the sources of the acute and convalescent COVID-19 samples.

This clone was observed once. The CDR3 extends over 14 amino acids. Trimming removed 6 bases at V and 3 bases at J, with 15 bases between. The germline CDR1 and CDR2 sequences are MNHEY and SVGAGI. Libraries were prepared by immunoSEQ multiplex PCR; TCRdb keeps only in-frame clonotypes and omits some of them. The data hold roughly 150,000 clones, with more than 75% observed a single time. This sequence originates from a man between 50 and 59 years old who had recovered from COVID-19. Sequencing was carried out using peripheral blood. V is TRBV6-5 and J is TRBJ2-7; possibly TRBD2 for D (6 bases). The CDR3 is CASRSPRGFYEQYF. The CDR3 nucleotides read TGTGCCAGCAGGTCCCCCCGGGGGTTCTACGAGCAGTACTTC.